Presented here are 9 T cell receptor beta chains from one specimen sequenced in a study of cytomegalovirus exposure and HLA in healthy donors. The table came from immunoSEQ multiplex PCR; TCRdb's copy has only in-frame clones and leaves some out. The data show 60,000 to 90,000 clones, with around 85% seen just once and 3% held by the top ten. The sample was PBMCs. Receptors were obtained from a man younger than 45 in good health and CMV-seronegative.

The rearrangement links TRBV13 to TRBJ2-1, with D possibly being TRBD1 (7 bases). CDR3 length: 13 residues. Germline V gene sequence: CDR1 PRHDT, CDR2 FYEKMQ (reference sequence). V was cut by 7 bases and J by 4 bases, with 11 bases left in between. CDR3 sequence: CASTGGRYNEQFF. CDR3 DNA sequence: TGTGCCAGCACAGGGGGGAGATACAATGAGCAGTTCTTC.

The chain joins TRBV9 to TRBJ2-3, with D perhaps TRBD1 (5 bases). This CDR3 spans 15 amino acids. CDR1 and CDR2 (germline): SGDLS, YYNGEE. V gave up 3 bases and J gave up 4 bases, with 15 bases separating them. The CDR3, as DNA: TGTGCCAGCAGCGACTTGGACAAAAACTCAGATACGCAGTATTTT. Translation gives CASSDLDKNSDTQYF.

This CDR3 reads CASSQVTGDYGYTF. The CDR3 nucleotides are TGCGCCAGCAGCCAAGTCACAGGGGACTATGGCTACACCTTC. This chain joins TRBV4-3 and TRBJ1-2; TRBD1 matches at 7 bases. This CDR3 comprises 14 residues. Germline loops: CDR1 LGHNA, CDR2 YSLEER. V gave up 1 base and J gave up 3 bases; unmatched junction bases: 2.

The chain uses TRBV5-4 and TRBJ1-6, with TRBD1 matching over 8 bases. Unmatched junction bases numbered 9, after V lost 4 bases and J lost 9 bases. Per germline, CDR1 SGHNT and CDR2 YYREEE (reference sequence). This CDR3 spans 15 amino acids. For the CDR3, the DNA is TGTGCCAGCAGCAGCAAGGCTACAGGGGGTTCACCCCTCCACTTT. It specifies CASSSKATGGSPLHF. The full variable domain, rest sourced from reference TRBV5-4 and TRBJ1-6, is ETGVTQSPTHLIKTRGQQVTLRCSSQSGHNTVSWYQQALGQGPQFIFQYYREEENGRGNFPPRFSGLQFPNYSSELNVNALELDDSALYLCASSSKATGGSPLHFGNGTRLTVT.

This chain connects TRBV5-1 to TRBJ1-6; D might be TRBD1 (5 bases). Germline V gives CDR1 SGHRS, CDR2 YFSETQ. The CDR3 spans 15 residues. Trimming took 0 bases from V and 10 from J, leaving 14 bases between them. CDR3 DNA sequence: TGCGCCAGCAGCTTGGAGGGCAGGGTAGGATCACCCCTCCACTTT. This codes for CASSLEGRVGSPLHF. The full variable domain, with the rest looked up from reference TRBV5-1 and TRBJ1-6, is KAGVTQTPRYLIKTRGQQVTLSCSPISGHRSVSWYQQTPGQGLQFLFEYFSETQRNKGNFPGRFSGRQFSNSRSEMNVSTLELGDSALYLCASSLEGRVGSPLHFGNGTRLTVT.

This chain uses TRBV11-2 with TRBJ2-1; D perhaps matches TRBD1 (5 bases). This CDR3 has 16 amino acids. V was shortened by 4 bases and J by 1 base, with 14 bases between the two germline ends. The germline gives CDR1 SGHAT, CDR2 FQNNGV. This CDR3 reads CASSSKGRISYNEQFF. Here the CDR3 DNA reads TGTGCCAGCAGCTCTAAGGGGCGGATATCCTACAATGAGCAGTTCTTC.

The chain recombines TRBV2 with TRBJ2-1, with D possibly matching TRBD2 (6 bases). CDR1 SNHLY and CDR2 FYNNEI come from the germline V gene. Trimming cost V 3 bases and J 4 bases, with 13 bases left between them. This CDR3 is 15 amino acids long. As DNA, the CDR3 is TGTGCCAGCAGTGATGAGAGCGGGCTTTACAATGAGCAGTTCTTC. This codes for CASSDESGLYNEQFF.

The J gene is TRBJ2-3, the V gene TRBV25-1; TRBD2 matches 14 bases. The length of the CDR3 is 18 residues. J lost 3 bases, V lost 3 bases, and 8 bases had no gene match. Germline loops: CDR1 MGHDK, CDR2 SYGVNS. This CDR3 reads CASSESQRTSGRTDTQYF. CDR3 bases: TGTGCCAGCAGTGAGAGCCAGCGGACTAGCGGGAGGACAGATACGCAGTATTTT. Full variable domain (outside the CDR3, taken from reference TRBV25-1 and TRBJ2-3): EADIYQTPRYLVIGTGKKITLECSQTMGHDKMYWYQQDPGMELHLIHYSYGVNSTEKGDLSSESTVSRIRTEHFPLTLESARPSHTSQYLCASSESQRTSGRTDTQYFGPGTRLTVL.

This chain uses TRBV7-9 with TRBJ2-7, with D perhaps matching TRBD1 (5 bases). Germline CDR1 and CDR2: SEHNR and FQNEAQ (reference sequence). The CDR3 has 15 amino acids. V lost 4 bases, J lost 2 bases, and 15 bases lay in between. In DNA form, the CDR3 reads TGTGCCAGCAGCTCAGGGCGCGGAGAACCCTACGAGCAGTACTTC. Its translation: CASSSGRGEPYEQYF.